The entry that follows covers one T cell receptor (beta chain) sequence. This sample was taken from a study of cytomegalovirus exposure and HLA in healthy donors. Primers: 60 Vbeta forward and 13 Jbeta reverse. Original processing notes: Unique TCR beta chains totaled 80 million to 100 million in a later count, with around 11 million of them shared. TCRdb's table, derived via immunoSEQ multiplex PCR, lists solely in-frame clones and lacks some. V, J and clone size are those of that table, while D and trimming were read from the DNA. This table has 89,000 or so clones, 65% to 75% appearing once. The ends were cut back, 3 bases at V and 6 bases at J, with 14 bases in the middle. This CDR3 contains 14 residues. The germline gives CDR1 ENHRY, CDR2 SYGVKD.

V gene TRBV10-3 combines with J gene TRBJ1-2, with D perhaps matching TRBD1 (5 bases). This receptor was taken from a man between 60 and 70 years old in good health and CMV-seronegative. The sample was PBMCs. DNA for the CDR3: TGTGCCATCAGTGACCGGACACGGACCAATGGCTACACCTTC. This gives the protein CAISDRTRTNGYTF.